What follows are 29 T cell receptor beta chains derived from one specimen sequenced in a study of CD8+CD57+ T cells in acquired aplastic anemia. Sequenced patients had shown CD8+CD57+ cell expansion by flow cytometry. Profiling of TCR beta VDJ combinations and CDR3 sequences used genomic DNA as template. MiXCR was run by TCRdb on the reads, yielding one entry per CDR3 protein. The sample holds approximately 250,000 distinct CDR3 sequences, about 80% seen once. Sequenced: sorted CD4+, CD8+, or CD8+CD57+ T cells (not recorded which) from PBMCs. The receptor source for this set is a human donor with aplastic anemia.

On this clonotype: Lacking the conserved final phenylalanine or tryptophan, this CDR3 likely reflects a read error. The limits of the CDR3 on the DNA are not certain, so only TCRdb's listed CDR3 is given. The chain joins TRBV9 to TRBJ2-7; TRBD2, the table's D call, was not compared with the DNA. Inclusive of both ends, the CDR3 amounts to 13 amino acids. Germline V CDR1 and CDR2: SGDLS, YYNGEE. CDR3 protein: CASSPAMDSYEHY.

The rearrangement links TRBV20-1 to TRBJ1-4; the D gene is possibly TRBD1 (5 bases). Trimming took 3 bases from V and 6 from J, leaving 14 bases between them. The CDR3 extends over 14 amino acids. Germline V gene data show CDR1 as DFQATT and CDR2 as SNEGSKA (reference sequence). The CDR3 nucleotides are TGCAGTGCTAGTGGTCGGGGCGGACATGAAAAACTGTTTTTT. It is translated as CSASGRGGHEKLFF.

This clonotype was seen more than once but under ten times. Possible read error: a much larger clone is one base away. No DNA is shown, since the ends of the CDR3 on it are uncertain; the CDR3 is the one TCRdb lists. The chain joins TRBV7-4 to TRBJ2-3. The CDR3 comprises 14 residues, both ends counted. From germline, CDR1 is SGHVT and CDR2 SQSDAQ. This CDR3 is CASSVVVTRSTSGF.

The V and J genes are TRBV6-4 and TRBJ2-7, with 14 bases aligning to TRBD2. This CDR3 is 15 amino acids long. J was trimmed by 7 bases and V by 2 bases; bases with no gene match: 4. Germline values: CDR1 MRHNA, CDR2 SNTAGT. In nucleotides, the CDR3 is TGTGCCAGCAGTGACGGGACTAGCGGGGGCAATGAGCAGTACGTC. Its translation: CASSDGTSGGNEQYV.

In nucleotides, the CDR3 is TGTGCCAGCACAAGACAGGCCCGACAGGGAGAACACACTGAAGCTTTCTTT. The encoded protein is CASTRQARQGEHTEAFF. The rearrangement links TRBV7-3 to TRBJ1-1, with 7 nucleotides matching TRBD1. The germline V gene encodes CDR1 SGHTA and CDR2 FQGTGA. With V trimmed by 7 bases and J by 3 bases, 17 bases remained unmatched. The CDR3 loop spans 17 amino acids.

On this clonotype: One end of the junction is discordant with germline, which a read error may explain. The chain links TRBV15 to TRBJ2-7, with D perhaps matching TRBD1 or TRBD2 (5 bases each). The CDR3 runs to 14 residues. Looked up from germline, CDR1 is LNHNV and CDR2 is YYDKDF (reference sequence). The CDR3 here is CATSRGREQESSNF. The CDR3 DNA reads TGTGCCACCAGCAGAGGCAGGGAGCAAGAGAGCAGTAATTTC. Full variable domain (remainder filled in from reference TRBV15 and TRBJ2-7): DAMVIQNPRYQVTQFGKPVTLSCSQTLNHNVMYWYQQKSSQAPKLLFHYYDKDFNNEADTPDNFQSRRPNTSFCFLDIRSPGLGDTAMYLCATSRGREQESSNFGPGTRLTVT.

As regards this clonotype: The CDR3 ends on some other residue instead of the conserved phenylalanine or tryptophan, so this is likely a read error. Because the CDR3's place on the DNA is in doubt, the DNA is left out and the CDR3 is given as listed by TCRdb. The CDR3 sequence: CACGVGGTETKQY. The chain combines TRBV7-9 with TRBJ2-3. Germline V gene data show CDR1 as SEHNR and CDR2 as FQNEAQ (reference sequence). The CDR3 is 13 residues long, counting both termini.

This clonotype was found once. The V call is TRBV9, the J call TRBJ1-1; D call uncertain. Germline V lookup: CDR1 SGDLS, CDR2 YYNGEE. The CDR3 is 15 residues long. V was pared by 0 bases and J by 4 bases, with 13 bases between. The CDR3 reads CASSVGVDFSTEAFF. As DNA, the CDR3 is TGTGCCAGCAGCGTAGGAGTGGACTTTTCCACTGAAGCTTTCTTT.

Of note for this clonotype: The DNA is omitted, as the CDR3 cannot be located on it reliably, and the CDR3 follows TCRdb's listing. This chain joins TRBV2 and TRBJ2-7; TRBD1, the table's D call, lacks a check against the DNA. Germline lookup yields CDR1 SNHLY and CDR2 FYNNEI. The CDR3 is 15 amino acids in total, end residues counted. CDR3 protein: CASGLGGSDTQYFGV.

The DNA for the CDR3 is TGTGCCAGTAGTATAGCTAGGACATCCTACAATGAGCAGTTCTTC. Protein: CASSIARTSYNEQFF. This chain links TRBV19 with TRBJ2-1; perhaps TRBD1 as D (5 bases). This CDR3 contains 15 residues. Trimming cost V 1 base and J 1 base, with 8 bases left between them. Germline-derived CDR1 and CDR2 are LNHDA and SQIVND (reference sequence).

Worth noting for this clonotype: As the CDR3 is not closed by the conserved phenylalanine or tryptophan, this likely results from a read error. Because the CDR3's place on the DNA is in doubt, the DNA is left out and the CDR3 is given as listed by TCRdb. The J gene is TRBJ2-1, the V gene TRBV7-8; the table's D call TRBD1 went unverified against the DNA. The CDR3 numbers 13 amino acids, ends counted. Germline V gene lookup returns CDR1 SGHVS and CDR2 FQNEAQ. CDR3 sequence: CASSEGGGPEPFY.

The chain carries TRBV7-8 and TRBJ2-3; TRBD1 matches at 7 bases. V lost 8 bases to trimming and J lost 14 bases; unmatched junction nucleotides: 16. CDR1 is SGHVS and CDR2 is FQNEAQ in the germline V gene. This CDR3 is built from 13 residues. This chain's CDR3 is CASGEGGTAATYF. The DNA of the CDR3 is TGTGCCAGCGGGGAAGGGGGCACAGCTGCTACGTATTTT. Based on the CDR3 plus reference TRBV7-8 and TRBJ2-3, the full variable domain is GAGVSQSPRYKVAKRGQDVALRCDPISGHVSLFWYQQALGQGPEFLTYFQNEAQLDKSGLPSDRFFAERPEGSVSTLKIQRTQQEDSAVYLCASGEGGTAATYFGPGTRLTVL.

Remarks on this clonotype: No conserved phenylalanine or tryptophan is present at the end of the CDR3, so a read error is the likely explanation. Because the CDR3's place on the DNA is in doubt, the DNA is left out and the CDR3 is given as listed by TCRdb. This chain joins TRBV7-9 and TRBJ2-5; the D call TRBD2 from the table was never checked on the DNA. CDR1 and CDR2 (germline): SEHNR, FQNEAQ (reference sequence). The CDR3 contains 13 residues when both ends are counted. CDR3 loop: CASSLVDGRGSYN.

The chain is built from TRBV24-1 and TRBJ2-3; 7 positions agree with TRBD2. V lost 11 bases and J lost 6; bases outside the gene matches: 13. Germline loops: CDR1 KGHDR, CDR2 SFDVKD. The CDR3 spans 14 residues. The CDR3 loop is CASGFTGGRDTQYF. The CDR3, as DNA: TGTGCCAGCGGGTTTACGGGAGGTCGCGATACGCAGTATTTT.

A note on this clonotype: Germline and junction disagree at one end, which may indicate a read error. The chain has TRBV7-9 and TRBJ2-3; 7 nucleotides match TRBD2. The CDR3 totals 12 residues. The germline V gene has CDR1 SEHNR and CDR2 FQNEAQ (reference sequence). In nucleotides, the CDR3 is TGTGCCAGCAGCTTAACTAGCGCAATGAGCAATTTT. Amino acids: CASSLTSAMSNF.

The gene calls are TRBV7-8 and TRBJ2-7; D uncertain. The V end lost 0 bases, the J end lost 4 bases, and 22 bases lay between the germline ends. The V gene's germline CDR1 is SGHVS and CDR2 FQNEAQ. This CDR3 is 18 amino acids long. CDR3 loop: CASSLAAGPDTQYYEQYF. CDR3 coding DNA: TGTGCCAGCAGCTTAGCGGCAGGCCCCGATACGCAGTATTACGAGCAGTACTTC.

For the CDR3, the DNA is TGTGCCACCAGCAGAGATAGCCGGGGGGGCAATGAGCAGTTCTTC. Translating gives CATSRDSRGGNEQFF. This sequence joins TRBV15 and TRBJ2-1; TRBD2 matches 8 bases. Germline lookup yields CDR1 LNHNV and CDR2 YYDKDF (reference sequence). The CDR3 length is 15 residues. V trimming: 0 bases; J trimming: 6 bases; junction bases outside the gene matches: 4.

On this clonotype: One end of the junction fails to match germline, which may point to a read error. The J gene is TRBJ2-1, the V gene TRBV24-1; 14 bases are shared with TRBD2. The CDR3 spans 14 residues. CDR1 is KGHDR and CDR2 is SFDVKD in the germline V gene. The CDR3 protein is CATGTSGGRGEPFF. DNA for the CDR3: TGTGCCACCGGGACTAGCGGGGGTCGGGGTGAGCCGTTCTTC.

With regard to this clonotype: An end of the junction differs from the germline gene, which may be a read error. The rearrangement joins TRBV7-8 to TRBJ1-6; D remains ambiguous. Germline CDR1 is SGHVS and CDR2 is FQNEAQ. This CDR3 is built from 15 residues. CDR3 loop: CASSTEGLDNSPLHF. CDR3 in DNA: TGTGCCAGCAGCACGGAGGGTTTGGATAACTCACCCCTCCACTTT.

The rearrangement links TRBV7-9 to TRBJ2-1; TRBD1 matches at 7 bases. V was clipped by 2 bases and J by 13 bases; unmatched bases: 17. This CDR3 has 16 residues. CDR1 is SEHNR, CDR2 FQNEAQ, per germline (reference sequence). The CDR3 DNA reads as TGTGCCAGCAGCTTACGACAGGGCAACTATGGCTACACCCAGTTCTTC. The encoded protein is CASSLRQGNYGYTQFF.

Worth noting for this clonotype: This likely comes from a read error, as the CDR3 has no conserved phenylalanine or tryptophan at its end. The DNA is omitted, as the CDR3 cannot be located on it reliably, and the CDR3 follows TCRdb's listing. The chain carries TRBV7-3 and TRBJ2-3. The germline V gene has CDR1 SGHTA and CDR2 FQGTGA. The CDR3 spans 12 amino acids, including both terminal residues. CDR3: CASSVGSDTQTY.

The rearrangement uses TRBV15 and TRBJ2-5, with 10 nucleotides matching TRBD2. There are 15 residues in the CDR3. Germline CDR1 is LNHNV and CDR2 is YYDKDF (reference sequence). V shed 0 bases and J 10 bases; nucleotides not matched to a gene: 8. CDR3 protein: CATSRDSGGQEDQYF. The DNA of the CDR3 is TGTGCCACCAGCAGAGATAGCGGGGGGCAAGAGGACCAGTACTTC.

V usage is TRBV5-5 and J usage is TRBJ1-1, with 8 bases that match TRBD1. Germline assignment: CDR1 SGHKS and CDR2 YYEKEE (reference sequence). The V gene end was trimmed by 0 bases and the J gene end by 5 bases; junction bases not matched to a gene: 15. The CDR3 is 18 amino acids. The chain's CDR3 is CASSLGRGHTVSRTEAFF. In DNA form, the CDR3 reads TGTGCCAGCAGCTTGGGCAGGGGGCACACAGTTTCGAGGACTGAAGCTTTCTTT. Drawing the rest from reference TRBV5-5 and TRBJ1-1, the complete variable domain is DAGVTQSPTHLIKTRGQQVTLRCSPISGHKSVSWYQQVLGQGPQFIFQYYEKEERGRGNFPDRFSARQFPNYSSELNVNALLLGDSALYLCASSLGRGHTVSRTEAFFGQGTRLTVV.

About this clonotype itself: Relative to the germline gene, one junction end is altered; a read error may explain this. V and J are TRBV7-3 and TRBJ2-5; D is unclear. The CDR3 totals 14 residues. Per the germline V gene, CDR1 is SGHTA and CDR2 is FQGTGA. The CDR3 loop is CATSRGSEQETHYF. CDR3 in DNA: TGTGCCACCAGCCGTGGCAGCGAGCAAGAGACCCACTACTTC.

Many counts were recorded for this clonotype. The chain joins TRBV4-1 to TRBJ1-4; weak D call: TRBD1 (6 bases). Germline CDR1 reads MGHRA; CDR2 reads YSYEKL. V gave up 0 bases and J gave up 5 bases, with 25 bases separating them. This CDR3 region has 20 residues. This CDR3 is CASSQESPRGQWERNEKLFF. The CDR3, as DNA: TGCGCCAGCAGCCAAGAGTCGCCTCGGGGACAATGGGAGAGGAATGAAAAACTGTTTTTT.

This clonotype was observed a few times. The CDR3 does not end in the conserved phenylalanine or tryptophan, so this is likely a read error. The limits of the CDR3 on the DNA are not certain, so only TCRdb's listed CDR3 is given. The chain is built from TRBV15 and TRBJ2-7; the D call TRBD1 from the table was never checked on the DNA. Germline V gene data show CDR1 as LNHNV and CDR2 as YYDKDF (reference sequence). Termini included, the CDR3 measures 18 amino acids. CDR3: CATSRGSDQETQYFGPGT.

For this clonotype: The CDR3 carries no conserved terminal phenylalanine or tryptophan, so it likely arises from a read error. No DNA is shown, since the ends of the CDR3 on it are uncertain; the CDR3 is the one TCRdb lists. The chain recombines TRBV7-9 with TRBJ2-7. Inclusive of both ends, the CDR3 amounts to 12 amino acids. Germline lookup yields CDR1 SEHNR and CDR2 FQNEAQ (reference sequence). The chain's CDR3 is CASSLQGAEQND.

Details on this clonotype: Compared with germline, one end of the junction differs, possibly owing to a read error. The CDR3 is CASSLGLSGGLFF. CDR3 DNA sequence: TGTGCCAGCAGCTTGGGGCTCTCCGGGGGGCTGTTTTTT. The genes are TRBV7-8 and TRBJ2-2; D perhaps matches TRBD2 (6 bases). The CDR3 runs 13 residues. Per the germline V gene, CDR1 is SGHVS and CDR2 is FQNEAQ.

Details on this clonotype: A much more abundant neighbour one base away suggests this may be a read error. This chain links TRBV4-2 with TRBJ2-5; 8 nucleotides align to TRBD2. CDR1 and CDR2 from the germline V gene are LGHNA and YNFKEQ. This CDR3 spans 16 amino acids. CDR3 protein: CANSQDSGGRQETQYF. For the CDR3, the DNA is TGTGCCAACAGCCAAGATTCGGGGGGGCGGCAAGAGACCCAGTACTTC.